This T cell receptor beta chain was found in a study of blood T cell repertoires in COVID-19. Across the study: Sites across the United States, Italy and Spain contributed samples from acute and convalescent COVID-19.

Assay used: immunoSEQ multiplex PCR; TCRdb lists only in-frame clones, some missing. This table holds 100,000 to 150,000 clones, around four fifths found once. CDR3 size: 19 residues. Looked up from germline, CDR1 is SGHRS and CDR2 is YFSETQ. The trim removed 4 bases at V and 6 bases at J, leaving 19 bases unmatched. The chain is built from TRBV5-1 and TRBJ2-2; TRBD2 matches at 9 bases. Sequences were obtained from peripheral blood. This receptor was obtained from an elderly man with active or convalescent COVID-19. DNA for the CDR3: TGCGCCAGCAGCCCTCGGGGTAGCGGGGGTCGAACGGGCGCCGGGGAGCTGTTTTTT. This translates into CASSPRGSGGRTGAGELFF.